The TCR beta chain under discussion was sequenced for a study of beta chain features in type 1 diabetes. Note on this clone: Its target is unknown.

Study observations and caveats: A moderate, significant TCRB CDR3 shortening appeared in type 1 diabetes across four CD4+ subsets. Within patients, naive, central memory and Treg TCRB repertoires seemed more similar than within healthy donors.

Staining for CD45RO/CCR7/CD25/CD127/CD95/CD27 allowed sorting of CD4+ naive, central memory, regulatory and stem cell-like memory cells. Expressed TCRB transcripts were sequenced after all isolated RNA was converted to cDNA. The method was immunoSEQ multiplex PCR; TCRdb's version includes in-frame clones alone and lacks a portion of them. The repertoire holds 150,000 to 190,000 clones, with roughly 8.1% as singletons. What was sequenced was central memory CD4+ T cells from blood. This TCR was recovered from a man aged 18-30 years in good health.

The CDR3 reads CASSSPRTGYQETQYF. In nucleotides, the CDR3 is TGTGCCAGCAGCTCCCCGCGGACAGGGTACCAAGAGACCCAGTACTTC. This rearrangement joins TRBV5-6 to TRBJ2-5; 8 bases agree with TRBD1. After removal of 3 bases from V and 0 bases from J, the junction contained 7 bases not matched to a gene. The CDR3 is made up of 16 amino acids. In germline, CDR1 is SGHDT, CDR2 YYEEEE.